One and the same sample provided the 10 T cell receptor beta chains below, sequenced in a study of blood T cells in healthy people across ages. Combining a sample-barcoded 5' primer with a J-beta primer mix, a second PCR ran for about 7 to 12 cycles. TCRdb independently ran MiXCR on the 5' RACE reads; one entry per CDR3 protein. This sample yields around 800,000 distinct CDR3 sequences, of which under 45% are seen a single time; approximately 20% belongs to the top ten. Sequenced material: blood. These receptors were taken from a man aged 55 to 69 in good health.

This chain joins TRBV7-3 and TRBJ2-5, with 7 bases that match TRBD1. The junction had 4 bases not matched to a gene; V was cut back by 6 bases and J by 0 bases. The CDR3 runs to 14 residues. In germline, CDR1 is SGHTA, CDR2 FQGTGA. CDR3 loop: CASSPTGDQETQYF. The CDR3 nucleotides read TGTGCCAGCAGTCCCACAGGGGACCAAGAGACCCAGTACTTC.

There are a few counts of this clonotype. This chain joins TRBV12-3 or TRBV12-4 and TRBJ1-6, with a possible D match to TRBD1 (6 bases). The CDR3 has 15 residues. Between the trimmed V and J ends, which lost 4 bases and 10 bases, there was a span of 17 bases. CDR3 nucleotide sequence: TGTGCCAGCAGTTCCAGGACAGAGGTTCGATCACCCCTCCACTTT. It translates to CASSSRTEVRSPLHF.

Only a few counts were recorded for this clonotype. One junction end disagrees with the germline gene, perhaps due to a read error. This chain uses TRBV7-7 with TRBJ2-7; 7 positions agree with TRBD2. The length of the CDR3 is 13 residues. Germline lookup yields CDR1 SSHAT and CDR2 FNYEAQ (reference sequence). CDR3 protein: CASSTGEGSEQYF. The CDR3 region has the DNA TGTGCTAGCAGCACTGGGGAGGGCTCCGAGCAGTACTTC.

This clonotype was counted between two and nine times. The V gene is TRBV7-9, the J gene TRBJ2-7; D is ambiguous. Germline V lookup: CDR1 SEHNR, CDR2 FQNEAQ (reference sequence). The CDR3 loop spans 14 amino acids. V was shortened by 2 bases and J by 0 bases, with 8 bases between the two germline ends. CDR3 loop: CASSLTGLSYEQYF. The CDR3 DNA follows: TGTGCCAGCAGCTTAACGGGTCTCTCCTACGAGCAGTACTTC.

The chain recombines TRBV6-5 with TRBJ2-5; a weak D match, TRBD2 (6 bases). The CDR3 sequence is 14 residues long. Per the germline V gene, CDR1 is MNHEY and CDR2 is SVGAGI. V was shortened by 7 bases and J by 0 bases, with 12 bases between the two germline ends. The CDR3 reads CASKAAGYQETQYF. The CDR3 coding sequence is TGTGCCAGCAAAGCCGCGGGGTACCAAGAGACCCAGTACTTC.

This clonotype was observed a handful of times. The V call is TRBV7-2, the J call TRBJ2-3, with D perhaps TRBD1 or TRBD2 (5 bases each). V dropped 3 bases and J dropped 5 bases, with 9 bases sitting between them. This CDR3 has 13 residues. Germline V CDR1 and CDR2: SGHTA, FQGNSA. CDR3 sequence: CASSLGDRDTQYF. CDR3 bases: TGTGCCAGCAGCTTGGGGGACCGAGATACGCAGTATTTT.

The chain has TRBV29-1 and TRBJ2-5; D could derive from TRBD1 or TRBD2 (7 bases each). CDR1 and CDR2 from the germline V gene are SQVTM and ANQGSEA. Trimming left V 6 bases short and J 11 bases short, with 25 bases between. The CDR3 sequence is 14 residues long. CDR3 in amino acids: CSVAQGGPCNEQYF. The DNA of the CDR3 is TGCAGCGTCGCCCAGGGGGGGCCCTGCAATGAGCAGTACTTC.

The chain recombines TRBV6-2 or TRBV6-3 with TRBJ2-1; tentatively, D is TRBD1 (5 bases). Near its end, the DNA agrees better with TRBJ2-7, so the J call may be wrong. Germline CDR1 is MNHEY and CDR2 is SVGEGT. This CDR3 comprises 17 residues. The CDR3 sequence: CASSYSVGDNSYNEQYF. In DNA, the CDR3 is TGTGCCAGCAGTTACTCTGTAGGGGATAACTCCTACAATGAGCAGTACTTC.

The chain links TRBV15 to TRBJ2-6; D is undetermined. V was trimmed by 0 bases and J by 12 bases, leaving 15 bases between them. This CDR3 region has 15 residues. CDR1 LNHNV and CDR2 YYDKDF come from the germline V gene (reference sequence). The CDR3 DNA is TGTGCCACCAGCAGAGATCTGATTGGCACGTCCGTCCTGACTTTC. Its protein is CATSRDLIGTSVLTF.

This chain uses TRBV20-1 with TRBJ1-6; the D is unclear. V lost 0 bases to trimming and J lost 4 bases, with 19 bases between them. The length of the CDR3 is 18 residues. The germline V gene has CDR1 DFQATT and CDR2 SNEGSKA (reference sequence). The DNA of the CDR3 is TGCAGTGCTAGAGATCCTCTCAGACGGAACGATTATAATTCACCCCTCCACTTT. This translates into CSARDPLRRNDYNSPLHF.